This T cell receptor (beta chain) was sequenced during a study of technical replicates of blood from a few donors. The method was immunoSEQ multiplex PCR; TCRdb's version includes in-frame clones alone and lacks a portion of them. The table lists tens of thousands of clones, approximately 86% of them singletons. The CDR3 length is 17 residues. Germline V CDR1 and CDR2: LGHNA, YSLEER. The trim removed 0 bases at V and 8 bases at J, leaving 12 bases unmatched. This clone was seen a single time. The sequence was obtained from a human donor in good health. Some clones in this sample may be carry-over from other donors' samples. Material: PBMCs. The chain employs TRBV4-3 and TRBJ2-1, with 8 bases aligning to TRBD2. The CDR3 DNA sequence: TGCGCCAGCAGCCAAGATTTAAGCGGGAGCCCCTGGGATGAGCAGTTCTTC. Protein sequence: CASSQDLSGSPWDEQFF.